This TCR beta chain was captured by sequencing in a study of quantifying T cell responses using KT2 cells. About the study: cDNA was made from DNase-treated RNA using alpha and beta constant primers.

Each cDNA got a UMI-containing oligo ligated at its 3' end. The first PCR ran 3 to 5 cycles with an equimolar RC1.1 and RC1.2 beta primer mix. TCRdb reprocessed the UMI-ligation and nested PCR reads via MiXCR and lists one record per CDR3 protein. Of tens of thousands of distinct CDR3 sequences in the sample, about 9.9% were seen once. Germline V gene lookup returns CDR1 LGHNA and CDR2 YNFKEQ. The CDR3 length is 19 residues. Study-level results: KT2 sequences were detected down to about one KT2 cell per 100,000 PBMC.

Regarding this clonotype: The antigen remains undetermined. This may stem from a read error, because a much larger clone lies one nucleotide away.

The clonotype was recovered from a human donor. The sample was PBMCs spiked with cells of the T cell clone KT2. The chain links TRBV4-2 to TRBJ1-6; D unresolved. The CDR3 DNA follows: TGTGCCAGCAGCCAAGGCCTTATTGGACGGAGCTCCTATAATTCACCCCTCCGCTTT. Translated: CASSQGLIGRSSYNSPLRF.